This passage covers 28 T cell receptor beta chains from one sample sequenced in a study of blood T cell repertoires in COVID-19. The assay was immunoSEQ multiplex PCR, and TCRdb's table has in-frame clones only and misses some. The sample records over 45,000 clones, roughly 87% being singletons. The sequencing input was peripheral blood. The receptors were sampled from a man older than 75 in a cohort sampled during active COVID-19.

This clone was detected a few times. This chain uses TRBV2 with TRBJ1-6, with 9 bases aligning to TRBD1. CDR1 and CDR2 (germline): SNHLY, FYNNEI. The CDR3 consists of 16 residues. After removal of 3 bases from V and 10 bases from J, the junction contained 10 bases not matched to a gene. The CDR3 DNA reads TGTGCCAGCAGTGATCTGAAACAGGGGGCAGGGTCACCCCTCCACTTT. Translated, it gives CASSDLKQGAGSPLHF.

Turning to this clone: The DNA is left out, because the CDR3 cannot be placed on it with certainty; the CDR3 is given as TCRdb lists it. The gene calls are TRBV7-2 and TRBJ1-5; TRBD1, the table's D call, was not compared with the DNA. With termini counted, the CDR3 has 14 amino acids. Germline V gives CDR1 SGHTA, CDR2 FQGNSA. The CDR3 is CASSFGQGHQPQHF.

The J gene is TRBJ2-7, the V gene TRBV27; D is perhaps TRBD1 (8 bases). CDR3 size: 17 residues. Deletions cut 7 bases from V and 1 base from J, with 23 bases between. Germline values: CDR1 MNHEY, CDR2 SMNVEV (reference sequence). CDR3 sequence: CASKSQQGGIGSYEQYF. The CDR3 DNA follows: TGTGCCAGCAAGTCCCAACAGGGGGGGATCGGGTCCTACGAGCAGTACTTC.

As DNA, the CDR3 is TGTGCCAGCAGCGTAGAAGGGGAGGCCAGTGCACCCCTCCACTTT. Translated: CASSVEGEASAPLHF. J is TRBJ1-6 and V is TRBV9; tentative D call: TRBD1 (5 bases). The germline V and J ends were trimmed by 0 bases and 11 bases, with 15 bases remaining between them. Looked up from germline, CDR1 is SGDLS and CDR2 is YYNGEE. This CDR3 is 15 amino acids long.

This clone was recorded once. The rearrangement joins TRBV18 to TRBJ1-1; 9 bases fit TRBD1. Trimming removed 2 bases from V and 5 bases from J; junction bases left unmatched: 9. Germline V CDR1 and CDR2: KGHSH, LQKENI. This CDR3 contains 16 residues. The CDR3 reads CASSPTGQGIGTEAFF. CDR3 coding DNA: TGTGCCAGCTCACCAACGGGACAGGGTATCGGGACTGAAGCTTTCTTT.

Here the CDR3 reads CASSLSQGGGTEAFF. The CDR3, as DNA: TGTGCCAGCAGTTTAAGTCAGGGGGGTGGCACTGAAGCTTTCTTT. The rearrangement joins TRBV27 to TRBJ1-1, with 7 bases that match TRBD1. Germline loops: CDR1 MNHEY, CDR2 SMNVEV (reference sequence). The length of the CDR3 is 15 residues. The ends lost 2 bases at V and 4 bases at J; junction bases unmatched: 7.

The CDR3 DNA is TGTGCCAGCAGAGGAACTAGGGCCTACGAGCAGTACTTC. As protein: CASRGTRAYEQYF. The rearrangement joins TRBV3-1 (or the pseudogene TRBV3-2) to TRBJ2-7; D is possibly TRBD2 (5 bases). Per the germline V gene, CDR1 is LGHDT and CDR2 is YNNKEL (reference sequence). V was cut by 6 bases and J by 2 bases, with 11 bases left in between. The length of the CDR3 is 13 residues.

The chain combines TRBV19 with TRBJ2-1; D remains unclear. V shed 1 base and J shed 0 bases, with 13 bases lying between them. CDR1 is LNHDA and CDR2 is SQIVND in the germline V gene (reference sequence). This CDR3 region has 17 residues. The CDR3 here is CASSIAPGMSSYNEQFF. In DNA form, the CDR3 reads TGTGCCAGTAGTATAGCCCCAGGCATGAGCTCCTACAATGAGCAGTTCTTC.

Here the CDR3 DNA reads TGTGCCAGCAGTTATTTAAGCGGCCCGGGCTACACCTTC. As protein: CASSYLSGPGYTF. The J gene is TRBJ1-2, the V gene TRBV6-5; D call uncertain. The CDR3 consists of 13 residues. The V end lost 3 bases, the J end lost 8 bases, and 13 bases lay between the germline ends. CDR1 and CDR2 from the germline V gene are MNHEY and SVGAGI.

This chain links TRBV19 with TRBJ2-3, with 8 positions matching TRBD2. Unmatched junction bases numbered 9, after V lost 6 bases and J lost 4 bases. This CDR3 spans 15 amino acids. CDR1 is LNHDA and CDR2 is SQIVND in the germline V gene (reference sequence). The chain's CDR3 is CASSPQLAESDTQYF. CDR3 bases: TGTGCCAGTAGCCCCCAACTAGCGGAATCAGATACGCAGTATTTT.

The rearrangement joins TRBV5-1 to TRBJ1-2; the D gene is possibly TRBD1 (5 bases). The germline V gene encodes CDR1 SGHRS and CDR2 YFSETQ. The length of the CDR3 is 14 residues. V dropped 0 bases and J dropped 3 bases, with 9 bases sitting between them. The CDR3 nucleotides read TGCGCCAGCAGCTTGGGGGCCAGGGACTATGGCTACACCTTC. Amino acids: CASSLGARDYGYTF.

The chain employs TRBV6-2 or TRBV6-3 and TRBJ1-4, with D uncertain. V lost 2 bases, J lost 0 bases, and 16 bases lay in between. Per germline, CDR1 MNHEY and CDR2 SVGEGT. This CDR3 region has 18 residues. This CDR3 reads CASSYRSSRSATNEKLFF. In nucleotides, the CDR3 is TGTGCCAGCAGTTACCGATCCTCCCGATCAGCAACTAATGAAAAACTGTTTTTT.

CDR3 protein: CASSTGTANTEAFF. The CDR3 coding sequence is TGTGCCAGCAGCACTGGGACAGCGAACACTGAAGCTTTCTTT. J is TRBJ1-1 and V is TRBV6-5, with TRBD1 matching over 7 bases. From germline, CDR1 is MNHEY and CDR2 SVGAGI. CDR3 length: 14 residues. V was pared by 6 bases and J by 1 base, with 5 bases of the junction left unmatched.

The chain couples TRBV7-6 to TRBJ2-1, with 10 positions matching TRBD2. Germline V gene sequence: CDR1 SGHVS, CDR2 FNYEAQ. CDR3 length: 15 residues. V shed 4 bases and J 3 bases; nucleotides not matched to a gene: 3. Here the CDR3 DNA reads TGTGCCAGCAGCTATAGCGGGGGGAACTACAATGAGCAGTTCTTC. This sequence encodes CASSYSGGNYNEQFF.

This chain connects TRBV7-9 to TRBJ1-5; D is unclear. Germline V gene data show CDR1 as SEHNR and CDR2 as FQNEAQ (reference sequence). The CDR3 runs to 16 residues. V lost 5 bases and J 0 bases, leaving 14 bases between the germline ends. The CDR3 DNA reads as TGTGCCAGCAGCCTCGACCTGCCTAGTAGCAATCAGCCCCAGCATTTT. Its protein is CASSLDLPSSNQPQHF.

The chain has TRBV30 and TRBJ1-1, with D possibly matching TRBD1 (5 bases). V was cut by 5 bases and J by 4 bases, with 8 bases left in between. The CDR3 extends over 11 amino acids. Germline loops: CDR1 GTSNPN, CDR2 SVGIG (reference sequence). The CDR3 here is CAWGGGTEAFF. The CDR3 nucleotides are TGTGCCTGGGGCGGGGGCACTGAAGCTTTCTTT.

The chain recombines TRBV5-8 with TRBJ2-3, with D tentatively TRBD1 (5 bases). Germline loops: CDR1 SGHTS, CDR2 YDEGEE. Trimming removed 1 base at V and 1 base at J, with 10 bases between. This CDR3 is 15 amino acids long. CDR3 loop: CASSLRQGGTDTQYF. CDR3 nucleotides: TGTGCCAGCAGCTTGCGGCAGGGCGGCACAGATACGCAGTATTTT.

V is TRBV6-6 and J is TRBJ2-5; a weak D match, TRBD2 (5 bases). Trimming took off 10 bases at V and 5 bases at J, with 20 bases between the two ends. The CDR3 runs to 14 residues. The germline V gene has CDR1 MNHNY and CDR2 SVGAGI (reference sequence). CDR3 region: CATEGYKGRETQYF. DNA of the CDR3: TGTGCCACTGAGGGCTACAAGGGCAGGGAGACCCAGTACTTC.

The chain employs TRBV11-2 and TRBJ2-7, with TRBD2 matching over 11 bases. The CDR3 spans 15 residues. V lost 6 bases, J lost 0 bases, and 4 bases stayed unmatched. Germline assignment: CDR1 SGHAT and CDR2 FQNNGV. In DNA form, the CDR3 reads TGTGCCAGCAGTCCTAGCGGGGGGTACTCCTACGAGCAGTACTTC. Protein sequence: CASSPSGGYSYEQYF.

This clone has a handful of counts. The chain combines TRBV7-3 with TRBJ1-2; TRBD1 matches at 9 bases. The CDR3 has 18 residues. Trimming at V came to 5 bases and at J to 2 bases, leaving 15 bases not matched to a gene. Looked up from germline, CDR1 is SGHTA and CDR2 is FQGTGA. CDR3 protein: CASSPRPIGTGQNYGYTF. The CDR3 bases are TGTGCCAGCAGCCCGCGCCCGATTGGGACAGGGCAGAACTATGGCTACACCTTC.

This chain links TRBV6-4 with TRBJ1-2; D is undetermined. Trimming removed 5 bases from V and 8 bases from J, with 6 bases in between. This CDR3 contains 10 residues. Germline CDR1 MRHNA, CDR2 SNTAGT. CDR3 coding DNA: TGTGCCAGCAGTTCTAGAGGCTACACCTTC. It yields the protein CASSSRGYTF.

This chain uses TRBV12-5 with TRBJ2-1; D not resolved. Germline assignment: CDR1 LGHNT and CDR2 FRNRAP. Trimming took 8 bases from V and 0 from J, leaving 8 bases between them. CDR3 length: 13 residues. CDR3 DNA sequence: TGTGCTAGTTCGGAGAGCTCCTACAATGAGCAGTTCTTC. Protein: CASSESSYNEQFF.

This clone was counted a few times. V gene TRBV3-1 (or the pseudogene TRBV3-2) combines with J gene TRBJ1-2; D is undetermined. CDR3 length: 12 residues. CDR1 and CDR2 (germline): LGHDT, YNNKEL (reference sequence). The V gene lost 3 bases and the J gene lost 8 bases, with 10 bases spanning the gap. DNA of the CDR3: TGTGCCAGCAGCCACCAGGCCCAAGGCTACACCTTC. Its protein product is CASSHQAQGYTF.

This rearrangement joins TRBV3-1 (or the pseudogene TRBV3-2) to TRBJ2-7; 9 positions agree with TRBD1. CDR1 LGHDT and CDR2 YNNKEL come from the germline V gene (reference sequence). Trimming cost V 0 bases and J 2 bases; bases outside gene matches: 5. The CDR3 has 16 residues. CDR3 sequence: CASSQEGQGTTYEQYF. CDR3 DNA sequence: TGTGCCAGCAGCCAAGAGGGACAGGGTACTACCTACGAGCAGTACTTC.

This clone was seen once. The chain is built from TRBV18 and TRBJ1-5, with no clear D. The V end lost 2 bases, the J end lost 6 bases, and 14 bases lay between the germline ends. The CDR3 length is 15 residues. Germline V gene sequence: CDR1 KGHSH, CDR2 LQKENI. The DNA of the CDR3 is TGTGCCAGCTCACCAGGCAGTTCGGAGGGTCAGCCCCAGCATTTT. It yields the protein CASSPGSSEGQPQHF.

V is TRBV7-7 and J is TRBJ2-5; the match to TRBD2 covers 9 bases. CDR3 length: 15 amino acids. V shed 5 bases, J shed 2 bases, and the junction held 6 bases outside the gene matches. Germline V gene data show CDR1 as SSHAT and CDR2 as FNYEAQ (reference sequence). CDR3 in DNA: TGTGCCAGCAGCGAACCGACTAGCGGTCAAGAGACCCAGTACTTC. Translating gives CASSEPTSGQETQYF.

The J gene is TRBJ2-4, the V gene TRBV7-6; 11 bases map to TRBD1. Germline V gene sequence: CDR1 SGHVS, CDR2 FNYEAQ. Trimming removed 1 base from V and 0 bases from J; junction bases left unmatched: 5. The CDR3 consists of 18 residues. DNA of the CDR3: TGTGCCAGCAGCTTAGTGGGACAGGGGGGGGGAGCCAAAAACATTCAGTACTTC. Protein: CASSLVGQGGGAKNIQYF.

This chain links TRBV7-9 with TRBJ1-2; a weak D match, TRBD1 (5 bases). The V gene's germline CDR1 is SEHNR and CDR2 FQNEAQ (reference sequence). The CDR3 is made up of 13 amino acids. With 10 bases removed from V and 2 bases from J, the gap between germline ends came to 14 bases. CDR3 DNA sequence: TGTGCCATCACGGGCGGGGGGAACTATGGCTACACCTTC. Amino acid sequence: CAITGGGNYGYTF. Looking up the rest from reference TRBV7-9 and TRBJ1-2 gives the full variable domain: DTGVSQNPRHKITKRGQNVTFRCDPISEHNRLYWYRQTLGQGPEFLTYFQNEAQLEKSRLLSDRFSAERPKGSFSTLEIQRTEQGDSAMYLCAITGGGNYGYTFGSGTRLTVV.